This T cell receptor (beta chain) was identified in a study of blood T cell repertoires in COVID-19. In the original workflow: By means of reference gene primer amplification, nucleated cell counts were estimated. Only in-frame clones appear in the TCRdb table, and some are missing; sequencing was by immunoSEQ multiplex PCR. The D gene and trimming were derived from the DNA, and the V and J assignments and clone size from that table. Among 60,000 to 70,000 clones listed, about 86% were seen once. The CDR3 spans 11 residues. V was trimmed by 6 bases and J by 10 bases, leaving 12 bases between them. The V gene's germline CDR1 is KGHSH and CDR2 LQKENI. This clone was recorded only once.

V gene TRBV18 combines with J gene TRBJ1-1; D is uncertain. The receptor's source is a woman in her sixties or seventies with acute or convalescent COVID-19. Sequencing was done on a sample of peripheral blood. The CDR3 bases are TGTGCCAGCTCTCCCTCAAGCGGAGCTTTCTTT. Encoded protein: CASSPSSGAFF.